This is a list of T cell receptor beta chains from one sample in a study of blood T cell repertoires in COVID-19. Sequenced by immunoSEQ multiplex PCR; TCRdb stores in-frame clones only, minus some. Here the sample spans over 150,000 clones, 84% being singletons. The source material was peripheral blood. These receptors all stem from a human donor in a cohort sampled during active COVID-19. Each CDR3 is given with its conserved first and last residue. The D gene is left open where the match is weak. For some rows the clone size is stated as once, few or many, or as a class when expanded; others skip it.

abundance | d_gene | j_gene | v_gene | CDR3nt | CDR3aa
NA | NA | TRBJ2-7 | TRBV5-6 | TGTGCCAGCAGCCAAACCAGACAGGCCATCTCCTACGAGCAGTACTTC | CASSQTRQAISYEQYF
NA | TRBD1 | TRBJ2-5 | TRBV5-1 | TGCGCCACCAGTCCCGGGACAGGGCTATTAGAGACCCAGTACTTC | CATSPGTGLLETQYF
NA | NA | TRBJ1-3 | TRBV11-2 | TGTGCCAGCAGCTTACCAGGGCCCGGAAACACCATATATTTT | CASSLPGPGNTIYF
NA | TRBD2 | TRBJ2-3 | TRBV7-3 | TGTGCCAGCAGCCCCCGACTAGCCTCCGGGCTCGATACGCAGTATTTT | CASSPRLASGLDTQYF
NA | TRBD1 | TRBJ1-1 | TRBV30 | TGTGCCTGGCGGACAGGTGTCCACACTGAAGCTTTCTTT | CAWRTGVHTEAFF
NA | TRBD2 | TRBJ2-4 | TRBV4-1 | TGCGCCAGCAGCCAAGTATCGCTAGCGGGGGGTGTCCAAAACATTCAGTACTTC | CASSQVSLAGGVQNIQYF
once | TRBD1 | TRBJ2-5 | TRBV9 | TGTGCCAGCAGCGTATATGGGACAGGGGTAGAGACCCAGTACTTC | CASSVYGTGVETQYF
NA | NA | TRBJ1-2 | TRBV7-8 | TGTGCCAGCAGACTTGGGGGGGCGGATGGCTACACCTTC | CASRLGGADGYTF
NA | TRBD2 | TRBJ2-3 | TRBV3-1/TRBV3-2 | TGTGCCAGCAGCCAAGCCGGGGGGGGGATGTCGGATACGCAGTATTTT | CASSQAGGGMSDTQYF
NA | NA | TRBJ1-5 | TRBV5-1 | TGCGCCAGCAGCTTGGGTTATAGCAATCAGCCCCAGCATTTT | CASSLGYSNQPQHF
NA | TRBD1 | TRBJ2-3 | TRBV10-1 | TGCGCCAGCAGTGACGCCCGTGAGGGACAGAACACAGATACGCAGTATTTT | CASSDAREGQNTDTQYF
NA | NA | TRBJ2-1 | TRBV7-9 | TGTGCCAGCAGCTTAGAGGGACTTAGGCCCTACAATGAGCAGTTCTTC | CASSLEGLRPYNEQFF
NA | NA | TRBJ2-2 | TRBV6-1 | TGTGCCAGCAGTGAAGTAACCGGGGAGCTGTTTTTT | CASSEVTGELFF
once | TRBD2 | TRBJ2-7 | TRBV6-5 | TGTGCCAGCAGTTACTCACTTAGCGGGGGTGGCGAGCAGTACTTC | CASSYSLSGGGEQYF
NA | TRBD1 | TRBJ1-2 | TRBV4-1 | TGCGCCAGCAGCCGCGCGGAGGGCAGGGGGATCTATGGCTACACCTTC | CASSRAEGRGIYGYTF
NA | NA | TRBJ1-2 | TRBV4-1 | TGCGCCAGCAGCCAAGGGGGGGACAACTATGGCTACACCTTC | CASSQGGDNYGYTF
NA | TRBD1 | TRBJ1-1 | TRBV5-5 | TGTGCCAGCAGCTTAGGGGGCCAGATGAACACTGAAGCTTTCTTT | CASSLGGQMNTEAFF
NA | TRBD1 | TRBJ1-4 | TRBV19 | TGTGCCAGTAGTATCGGACAGGGGGACGAAAAACTGTTTTTT | CASSIGQGDEKLFF
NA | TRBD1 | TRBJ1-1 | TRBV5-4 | TGTGCCAGCAGCTGGAGACGGACAGGGGAAACTGAAGCTTTCTTT | CASSWRRTGETEAFF
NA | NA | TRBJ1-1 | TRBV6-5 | TGTGCCAGCAGCCGGTCCGGGGGGGGGAACACTGAAGCTTTCTTT | CASSRSGGGNTEAFF
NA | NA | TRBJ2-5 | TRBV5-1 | TGCGCCAGCAGCTTGGGAATAGCCAGCCAAGAGACCCAGTACTTC | CASSLGIASQETQYF
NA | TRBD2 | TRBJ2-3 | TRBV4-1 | TGCGCCAGCAGCCCCGGACTAGCGGGGGGGCAGTTTCAGTATTTT | CASSPGLAGGQFQYF
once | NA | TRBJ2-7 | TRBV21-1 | TGTGCCACAGCAAGGAGTTGCCCGGACTTCTACGAGCAGTACTTC | CATARSCPDFYEQYF
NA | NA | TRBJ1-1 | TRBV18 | TGTGCCAGCTCAGCTCGGGACACCCAGAACACTGAAGCTTTCTTT | CASSARDTQNTEAFF
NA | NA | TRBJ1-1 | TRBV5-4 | TGTGCCAGCAGCTTCGACAGGAAGATTACTGAAGCTTTCTTT | CASSFDRKITEAFF
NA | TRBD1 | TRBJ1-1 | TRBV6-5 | TGTGCCAGCACCAGGACAGGGGTGAACACTGAAGCTTTCTTT | CASTRTGVNTEAFF
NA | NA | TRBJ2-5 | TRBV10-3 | TGTGCCATCAGTGAAGTGGGGAGCCGGGGGGCCAGGGAGACCCAGTACTTC | CAISEVGSRGARETQYF
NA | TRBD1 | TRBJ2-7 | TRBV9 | TGTGCCAGCAGCTCTCGGACAGGGGGCGAAGGCGAGCAGTACTTC | CASSSRTGGEGEQYF
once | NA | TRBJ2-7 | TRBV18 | TGTGCCAGCTCACCACCCCCCCCAGGAGGTGAGCAGTACTTC | CASSPPPPGGEQYF
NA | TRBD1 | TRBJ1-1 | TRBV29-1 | TGCAGCGCAGGACAGGGGAACACTGAAGCTTTCTTT | CSAGQGNTEAFF
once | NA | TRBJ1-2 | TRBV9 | TGTGCCAGCAGCGTAGCGGGGGGAAACGGCTATGGCTACACCTTC | CASSVAGGNGYGYTF
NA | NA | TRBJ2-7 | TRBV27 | TGTGCCAGCAGTTCTAGACAGTCATACGAGCAGTACTTC | CASSSRQSYEQYF
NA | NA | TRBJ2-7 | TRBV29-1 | TGCAGCGTTGACGGGGGACCCTACGAGCAGTACTTC | CSVDGGPYEQYF
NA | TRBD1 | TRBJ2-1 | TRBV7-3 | TGTGCCAGCAGCCCCGGACAGGGTACGAATGAGCAGTTCTTC | CASSPGQGTNEQFF
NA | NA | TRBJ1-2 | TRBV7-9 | TGTGCCAGCGCGCCCGCTAACTATGGCTACACCTTC | CASAPANYGYTF